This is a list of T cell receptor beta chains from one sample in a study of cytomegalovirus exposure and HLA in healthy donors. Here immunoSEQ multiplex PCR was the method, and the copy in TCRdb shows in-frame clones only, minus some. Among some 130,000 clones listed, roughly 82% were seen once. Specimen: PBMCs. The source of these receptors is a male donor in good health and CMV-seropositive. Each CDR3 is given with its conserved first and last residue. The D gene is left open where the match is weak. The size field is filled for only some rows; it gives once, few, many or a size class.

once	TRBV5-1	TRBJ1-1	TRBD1	TGCGCCAGCAGCTTAACAGGGGGAGTTAGGAACACTGAAGCTTTCTTT	CASSLTGGVRNTEAFF
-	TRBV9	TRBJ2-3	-	TGTGCCAGCAGCGTAGGAGGGAGTATACGCACAGATACGCAGTATTTT	CASSVGGSIRTDTQYF
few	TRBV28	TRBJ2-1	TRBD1	TGTGCCAGCACTGTATCAGGGGGCTTCACCTACAATGAGCAGTTCTTC	CASTVSGGFTYNEQFF
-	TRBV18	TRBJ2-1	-	TGTGCCAGCTCACCCCCGGGTCCCTCCTACAATGAGCAGTTCTTC	CASSPPGPSYNEQFF
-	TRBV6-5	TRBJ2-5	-	TGTGCCAGCAGTTACTCGATAGCAGGGCAAGGAGAGACCCAGTACTTC	CASSYSIAGQGETQYF
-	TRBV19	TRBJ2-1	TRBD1	TGTGCCAGTAGTATCGCCAGGGGGTCTGAGCAGTTCTTC	CASSIARGSEQFF
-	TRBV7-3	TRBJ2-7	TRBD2	TGTGCCAGCAGCTTAGCTAGCGGGACCCCCTACGAGCAGTACTTC	CASSLASGTPYEQYF
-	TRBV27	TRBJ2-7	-	TGTGCCAGCAGTTTCGCGGGACTCTACGAGCAGTACTTC	CASSFAGLYEQYF
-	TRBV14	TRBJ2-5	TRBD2	TGTGCCAGCAGCCCTTCTAGGGGAAGCGGGGAAGAGACCCAGTACTTC	CASSPSRGSGEETQYF
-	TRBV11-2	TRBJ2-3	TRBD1	TGTGCCAGCAGCAGGGACAGGGGACCCACAGATACGCAGTATTTT	CASSRDRGPTDTQYF
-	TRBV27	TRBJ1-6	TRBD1	TGTGCCAGCAGCTGGACAGGGGGCCATTCACCCCTCCACTTT	CASSWTGGHSPLHF
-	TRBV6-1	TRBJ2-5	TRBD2	TGTGCCAGCACTGAGGCGGGGGGGACCCAGTACTTC	CASTEAGGTQYF
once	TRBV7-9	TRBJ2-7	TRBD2	TGTGCCAGCAGCTTATCGGAGGGTGGGGGGCTAGCGGGGTACGAGCAGTACTTC	CASSLSEGGGLAGYEQYF
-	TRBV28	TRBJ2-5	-	TGTGCCAGCAGTGCGACAGGCACCCAAGAGACCCAGTACTTC	CASSATGTQETQYF
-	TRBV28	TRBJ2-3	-	TGTGCCAGCAGTTTATTCCAGGGGCTGGGCACAGATACGCAGTATTTT	CASSLFQGLGTDTQYF
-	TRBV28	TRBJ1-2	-	TGTGCCAGCAGAAACTTTATCTATGGCTACACCTTC	CASRNFIYGYTF
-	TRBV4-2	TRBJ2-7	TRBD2	TGTGCCAGCAGCCAAGGTCCGGGACTAGACTACGAGCAGTACTTC	CASSQGPGLDYEQYF
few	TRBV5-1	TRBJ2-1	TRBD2	TGCGCCAGCACTAGCGGGGGGGCGAATGAGCAGTTCTTC	CASTSGGANEQFF
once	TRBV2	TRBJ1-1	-	TGTGCCAGCACCAAGGAGCAGATTAACACTGAAGCTTTCTTT	CASTKEQINTEAFF
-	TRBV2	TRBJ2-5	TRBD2	TGTGCCAGCCTGGAGCGGGGGGAGACCCAGTACTTC	CASLERGETQYF
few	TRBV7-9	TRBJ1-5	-	TGTGCCAGCAGCACGAATACTCCAGGGGGCAATCAGCCCCAGCATTTT	CASSTNTPGGNQPQHF
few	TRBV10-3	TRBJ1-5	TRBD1	TGTGCCATCAGTGAGTCGGGGACAGGGCGCAATCAGCCCCAGCATTTT	CAISESGTGRNQPQHF
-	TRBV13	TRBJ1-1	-	TGTGCCAGCAGCTATCGCCGGGAGCAGGGTATCCCAGCTTTCTTT	CASSYRREQGIPAFF
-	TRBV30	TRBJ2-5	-	TGTGCCTGGAGTTTACAGGTCTCAGAGACCCAGTACTTC	CAWSLQVSETQYF
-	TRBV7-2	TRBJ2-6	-	TGTGCCAGCAGCTCGCTAGGGGTGTGGTCATACTCTGGGGCCAACGTCCTGACTTTC	CASSSLGVWSYSGANVLTF
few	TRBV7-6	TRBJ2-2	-	TGTGCCAGCAGCTCGGGGGGCCCGTTGGAGCTGTTTTTT	CASSSGGPLELFF
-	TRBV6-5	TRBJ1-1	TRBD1	TGTGCCAGCACCTACAGGGGGAACACTGAAGCTTTCTTT	CASTYRGNTEAFF
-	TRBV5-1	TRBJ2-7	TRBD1	TGCGCCAGCAGCTTGGATGGACAGGGGAAGAACGAGCAGTACTTC	CASSLDGQGKNEQYF
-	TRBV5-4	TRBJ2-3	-	TGTGCCAGCAACTCCTTGGCGGAGGGCGATACGCAGTATTTT	CASNSLAEGDTQYF
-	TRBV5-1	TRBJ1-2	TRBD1	TGCGCCAGCAGCTTGGAGGGACAGGGAGGCTATGGCTACACCTTC	CASSLEGQGGYGYTF
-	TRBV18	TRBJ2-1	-	TGTGCCAGCTCACCAAGACATCACTACAATGAGCAGTTCTTC	CASSPRHHYNEQFF
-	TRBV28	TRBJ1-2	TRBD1	TGTGCCAGCGCGGACAGGGGCTATGGCTACACCTTC	CASADRGYGYTF
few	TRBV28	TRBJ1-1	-	TGTGCCAGCAGTTTAGCCGGTAAAGCTTTCTTT	CASSLAGKAFF
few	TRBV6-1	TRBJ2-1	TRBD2	TGTGCCAGCAACCCGACTAGCGGGGGGGCCGATGAGCAGTTCTTC	CASNPTSGGADEQFF
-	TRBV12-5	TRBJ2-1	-	TGTGCTAGTGGTTTGGACTCCGGGACTCTAATATACAATGAGCAGTTCTTC	CASGLDSGTLIYNEQFF
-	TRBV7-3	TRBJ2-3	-	TGTGCCAGCAGCTTAACTAGCGGCACCACAGATACGCAGTATTTT	CASSLTSGTTDTQYF
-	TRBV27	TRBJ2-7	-	TGTGCCAGCAGTTACCGAGGGTACGAGCAGTACTTC	CASSYRGYEQYF
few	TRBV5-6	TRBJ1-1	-	TGTGCCAGCAGCACATTCGACAGGATTTCCACTGAAGCTTTCTTT	CASSTFDRISTEAFF
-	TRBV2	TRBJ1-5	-	TGTGCCAGCAGTGAAGGAGCGGCAAATCAGCCCCAGCATTTT	CASSEGAANQPQHF
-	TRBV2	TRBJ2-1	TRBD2	TGTGCCAGCACTCAAAGGCTAGCGGGGGGGAATGAGCAGTTCTTC	CASTQRLAGGNEQFF
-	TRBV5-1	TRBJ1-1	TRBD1	TGCGCCAGCAGCCGTGCGGACAGGGGGCATTTGAACACTGAAGCTTTCTTT	CASSRADRGHLNTEAFF
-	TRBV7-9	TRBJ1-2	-	TGTTCCAGCAGCTTAGGTGGGAGGGAGGAACGGCATGGCTACACCTTC	CSSSLGGREERHGYTF
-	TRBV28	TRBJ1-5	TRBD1	TGTGCCAGCAGTTTTAGCAGGGGGATAAAGTTGGATCAGCCCCAGCATTTT	CASSFSRGIKLDQPQHF